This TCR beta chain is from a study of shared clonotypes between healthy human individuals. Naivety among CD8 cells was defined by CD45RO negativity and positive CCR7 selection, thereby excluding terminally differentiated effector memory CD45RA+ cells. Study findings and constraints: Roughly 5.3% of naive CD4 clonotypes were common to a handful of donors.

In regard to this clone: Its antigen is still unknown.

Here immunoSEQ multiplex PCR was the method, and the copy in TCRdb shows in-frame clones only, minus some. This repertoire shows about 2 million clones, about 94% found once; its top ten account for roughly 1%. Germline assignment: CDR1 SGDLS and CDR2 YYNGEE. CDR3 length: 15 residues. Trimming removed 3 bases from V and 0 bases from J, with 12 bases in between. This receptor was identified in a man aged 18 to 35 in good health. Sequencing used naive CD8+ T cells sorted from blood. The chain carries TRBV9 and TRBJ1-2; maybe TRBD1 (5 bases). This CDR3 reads CASSGTDTSNYGYTF. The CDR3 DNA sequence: TGTGCCAGCAGCGGAACGGACACCTCTAACTATGGCTACACCTTC.